The present T cell receptor beta chain was sequenced within a study of regulatory dendritic cells for organ transplantation. Regarding the study as a whole: Of resting T cell subsets, memory CD8+ had the most alloreactive clonotypes. Memory CD8+ clonal expansion seemed more limited with regulatory than mature dendritic cells.

This clone was seen once. Its antigen is as yet unknown. The CDR3 loop spans 13 amino acids. Deletions cut 4 bases from V and 1 base from J, with 7 bases between. The germline V gene encodes CDR1 LNHDA and CDR2 SQIVND (reference sequence). Produced via immunoSEQ multiplex PCR; TCRdb's table is partial and in-frame only. The table includes 34,000 or so clones, around nine tenths detected once. The sequencing input was naive CD4+ T cells from blood. Noted subset: CD45RA+ naive T cells. This rearrangement joins TRBV19 to TRBJ2-5; TRBD1 might be the D (5 bases). The source of this sequence is a human donor in good health. CDR3 DNA: TGTGCCAGTAGTACGGACACCCAAGAGACCCAGTACTTC. Translation: CASSTDTQETQYF.